The 24 T cell receptor beta chains below all came from one sample that was sequenced in a study of T-cell reconstitution after alpha-beta-depleted transplantation in children. This sample's TCRbeta library carried unique molecular identifier barcodes. MiXCR, run by TCRdb on the PCR reads, gives a single entry per CDR3 protein. The table lists approximately 270,000 distinct CDR3 sequences, about 10% of them singletons. Sequences were derived from PBMCs from the stem cell graft donor, sampled from the stem cell graft. These receptor sequences come from a human donor who donated a stem cell graft to a child with SCID.

This chain joins TRBV3-1 and TRBJ1-1; D gene uncertain. Germline-derived CDR1 and CDR2 are LGHDT and YNNKEL (reference sequence). V was clipped by 4 bases and J by 4 bases, with 10 bases between them. The CDR3 totals 13 residues. The CDR3 protein is CASSPSWVTEAFF. In nucleotides, the CDR3 is TGTGCCAGCAGCCCATCTTGGGTCACTGAAGCTTTCTTT. The full variable domain, completed using reference TRBV3-1 and TRBJ1-1, is DTAVSQTPKYLVTQMGNDKSIKCEQNLGHDTMYWYKQDSKKFLKIMFSYNNKELIINETVPNRFSPKSPDKAHLNLHINSLELGDSAVYFCASSPSWVTEAFFGQGTRLTVV.

The V gene is TRBV20-1, the J gene TRBJ1-1, with 9 bases identical to TRBD1. The V gene end was trimmed by 4 bases and the J gene end by 10 bases; junction bases not matched to a gene: 10. The length of the CDR3 is 13 residues. CDR1 is DFQATT, CDR2 SNEGSKA, per germline (reference sequence). The CDR3 reads CSATLDRGDRAFF. The CDR3 coding sequence is TGCAGTGCTACTCTGGACAGGGGTGATCGAGCTTTCTTT.

The chain is built from TRBV5-6 and TRBJ2-5; 9 nucleotides agree with TRBD1. Germline V CDR1 and CDR2: SGHDT, YYEEEE. V lost 4 bases, J lost 5 bases, and 12 bases stayed unmatched. The CDR3 has 16 residues. DNA of the CDR3: TGTGCCAGCAGCCGAATACCTACAGGGGGCGGTGAGACCCAGTACTTC. This encodes CASSRIPTGGGETQYF.

This clonotype was found a few times. The V and J genes are TRBV12-3 or TRBV12-4 and TRBJ1-1; D unresolved. The CDR3 is 12 amino acids. V gave up 2 bases and J gave up 3 bases, with 4 bases separating them. The CDR3 DNA reads as TGTGCCAGCAGTTTAACCTACACTGAAGCTTTCTTT. This gives the protein CASSLTYTEAFF.

Only a few counts were recorded for this clonotype. This chain connects TRBV2 to TRBJ2-1; D call uncertain. The V gene lost 8 bases and the J gene lost 2 bases, with 13 bases spanning the gap. There are 14 residues in the CDR3. Germline CDR1 is SNHLY and CDR2 is FYNNEI. Here the CDR3 reads CASHPQETYNEQFF. The CDR3 nucleotides are TGTGCCAGCCACCCCCAAGAGACCTACAATGAGCAGTTCTTC.

This clonotype was seen at least ten times. The chain employs TRBV12-3 or TRBV12-4 and TRBJ1-5; 10 bases align to TRBD1. The CDR3 extends over 16 amino acids. Trimming cost V 6 bases and J 7 bases; bases outside gene matches: 12. CDR3 amino acids: CASSLDGQGVKQPQHF. CDR3 coding DNA: TGTGCCAGCAGCCTAGACGGACAGGGGGTAAAACAGCCCCAGCATTTT.

J is TRBJ1-1 and V is TRBV7-9, with TRBD1 matching over 8 bases. Per germline, CDR1 SEHNR and CDR2 FQNEAQ (reference sequence). J gave up 1 base and V 5 bases, and 6 bases lay outside the gene matches. This CDR3 comprises 15 residues. CDR3 sequence (DNA): TGTGCCAGCAGCCATCTGGGACAGGCGAACACTGAAGCTTTCTTT. This gives the protein CASSHLGQANTEAFF.

The CDR3 reads CASSLSGQVSYEQYF. The CDR3 DNA reads as TGTGCCAGCAGCTTATCCGGACAGGTCTCCTACGAGCAGTACTTC. The chain links TRBV14 to TRBJ2-7, with TRBD1 matching over 7 bases. Unmatched junction bases numbered 7, after V lost 5 bases and J lost 0 bases. The V gene's germline CDR1 is SGHDN and CDR2 FVKESK. The CDR3 contains 15 residues.

Only a few counts were recorded for this clonotype. The chain links TRBV7-9 to TRBJ2-3; 9 bases fit TRBD1. In germline, CDR1 is SEHNR, CDR2 FQNEAQ (reference sequence). This CDR3 has 16 residues. V lost 1 base, J lost 0 bases, and 2 bases stayed unmatched. CDR3 in DNA: TGTGCCAGCAGCTTAGTAGGGACAGGGAGCACAGATACGCAGTATTTT. Translating it yields CASSLVGTGSTDTQYF.

This clonotype was observed a few times. The chain employs TRBV20-1 and TRBJ2-1; possible D gene TRBD1, 5 bases. CDR3 length equals 13 residues. Trimming removed 6 bases from V and 3 bases from J, with 12 bases in between. Germline V gene sequence: CDR1 DFQATT, CDR2 SNEGSKA (reference sequence). The CDR3 nucleotides read TGCAGTGCCCAAAACACAGGCTACAATGAGCAGTTCTTC. Its protein is CSAQNTGYNEQFF.

The rearrangement uses TRBV5-1 and TRBJ2-7; maybe TRBD2 (6 bases). This CDR3 region has 13 residues. With 3 bases removed from V and 6 bases from J, the gap between germline ends came to 13 bases. Per the germline V gene, CDR1 is SGHRS and CDR2 is YFSETQ. The CDR3 sequence is CASSYDMEGEQYF. CDR3 sequence (DNA): TGCGCCAGCAGCTACGACATGGAGGGCGAGCAGTACTTC.

V usage is TRBV6-2 or TRBV6-3 and J usage is TRBJ2-1; 11 bases are shared with TRBD2. There are 20 residues in the CDR3. CDR1 and CDR2 (germline): MNHEY, SVGEGT. Trimming took 2 bases from V and 5 from J; bases not matched to a gene: 17. The CDR3 region has the DNA TGTGCCAGCAGTTACCCCATAGCGGGGGGGACCCCCGGGCCCAACAATGAGCAGTTCTTC. Encoded protein: CASSYPIAGGTPGPNNEQFF.

The chain links TRBV5-6 to TRBJ1-1; D is ambiguous. Germline-derived CDR1 and CDR2 are SGHDT and YYEEEE. Trimming removed 4 bases at V and 0 bases at J, with 13 bases between. The CDR3 is 15 residues long. The CDR3 reads CASSTLTLLNTEAFF. The CDR3 DNA reads TGTGCCAGCAGCACACTGACACTTTTGAACACTGAAGCTTTCTTT.

Ten or more counts support this clonotype. The V and J genes are TRBV20-1 and TRBJ1-4; D may be TRBD1 (6 bases). Trimming removed 1 base at V and 8 bases at J, with 20 bases between. Germline V gene data show CDR1 as DFQATT and CDR2 as SNEGSKA (reference sequence). The CDR3 has 16 amino acids. The chain's CDR3 is CSARAILQGLGEKLFF. In DNA, the CDR3 is TGCAGTGCTAGAGCGATTTTACAGGGCTTAGGGGAAAAACTGTTTTTT.

This chain links TRBV29-1 with TRBJ1-2, with 11 positions matching TRBD1. The CDR3 is 14 amino acids. V was pared by 7 bases and J by 7 bases, with 11 bases of the junction left unmatched. CDR1 and CDR2 (germline): SQVTM, ANQGSEA. The CDR3 loop is CSGDHGQGAGGYTF. CDR3 DNA sequence: TGCAGCGGTGACCACGGACAGGGGGCTGGTGGCTACACCTTC.

The rearrangement joins TRBV11-2 to TRBJ2-6; the D is unclear. V lost 5 bases, J lost 0 bases, and 20 bases lay in between. Germline-derived CDR1 and CDR2 are SGHAT and FQNNGV. This CDR3 spans 19 amino acids. The CDR3 sequence is CASSLRTAEQRSGANVLTF. Here the CDR3 DNA reads TGTGCCAGCAGCCTTCGGACCGCGGAACAACGCTCTGGGGCCAACGTCCTGACTTTC.

V usage is TRBV3-1 and J usage is TRBJ2-5, with 10 positions matching TRBD2. This CDR3 contains 16 residues. V trimming: 0 bases; J trimming: 2 bases; junction bases outside the gene matches: 3. The germline gives CDR1 LGHDT, CDR2 YNNKEL (reference sequence). CDR3 in DNA: TGTGCCAGCAGCCAAGATCTTAGCGGGGGGCAAGAGACCCAGTACTTC. This encodes CASSQDLSGGQETQYF.

This clonotype has more than one count but fewer than ten. This chain joins TRBV6-2 or TRBV6-3 and TRBJ2-4; 7 bases are a match to TRBD1. The CDR3 is 13 amino acids. The trim removed 10 bases at V and 2 bases at J, leaving 5 bases unmatched. CDR1 is MNHEY, CDR2 SVGEGT, per germline. CDR3 DNA: TGTGCCACCGCGACAGGGACCAAAAACATTCAGTACTTC. Translating gives CATATGTKNIQYF.

This chain connects TRBV5-1 to TRBJ1-1; D remains ambiguous. Trimming shortened V by 5 bases and J by 1 base, and 12 bases separated the two germline ends. CDR3 size: 14 residues. Germline values: CDR1 SGHRS, CDR2 YFSETQ. The CDR3 is CASRRVEKNTEAFF. CDR3 coding DNA: TGCGCCAGCAGGAGGGTGGAGAAGAACACTGAAGCTTTCTTT. The full variable domain, with the rest looked up from reference TRBV5-1 and TRBJ1-1, is KAGVTQTPRYLIKTRGQQVTLSCSPISGHRSVSWYQQTPGQGLQFLFEYFSETQRNKGNFPGRFSGRQFSNSRSEMNVSTLELGDSALYLCASRRVEKNTEAFFGQGTRLTVV.

This clonotype was seen many times. This chain connects TRBV6-1 to TRBJ2-3; 9 bases are shared with TRBD1. Germline V gene lookup returns CDR1 MNHNS and CDR2 SASEGT. The CDR3 is made up of 15 amino acids. Germline trimming cut 5 bases from V and 3 bases from J; bases unmatched to any gene: 6. The CDR3 sequence: CASSPRTGVTDTQYF. In DNA, the CDR3 is TGTGCCAGCAGTCCGCGGACAGGGGTGACAGATACGCAGTATTTT.

The sample holds a few counts of this clonotype. The V and J genes are TRBV5-5 and TRBJ2-5; 8 bases fit TRBD2. This CDR3 has 14 amino acids. J lost 5 bases, V lost 4 bases, and 7 bases had no gene match. CDR1 is SGHKS and CDR2 is YYEKEE in the germline V gene (reference sequence). The CDR3 loop is CASSLLTSAETQYF. DNA of the CDR3: TGTGCCAGCAGCCTACTGACTAGCGCGGAGACCCAGTACTTC.

This chain uses TRBV6-1 with TRBJ1-1; D may be TRBD1 (6 bases). The CDR3 consists of 16 residues. Germline CDR1 is MNHNS and CDR2 is SASEGT. The ends were cut back, 6 bases at V and 1 base at J, with 18 bases in the middle. The CDR3 sequence: CASSQPGHPENTEAFF. CDR3 DNA sequence: TGTGCCAGCAGCCAACCGGGACATCCTGAGAACACTGAAGCTTTCTTT.

The rearrangement uses TRBV20-1 and TRBJ1-5, with D uncertain. V was trimmed by 0 bases and J by 5 bases, leaving 20 bases between them. This CDR3 is 17 amino acids long. Germline CDR1 is DFQATT and CDR2 is SNEGSKA (reference sequence). The CDR3 DNA reads as TGCAGTGCTAGAGAAGTTAGGACGGGCGTGCAGTATCAGCCCCAGCATTTT. This codes for CSAREVRTGVQYQPQHF.

This clonotype was observed many times. A read error may be the cause here, since a much bigger clone is one base away. The chain is built from TRBV25-1 and TRBJ2-1; D uncertain. The CDR3 is made up of 10 amino acids. Germline CDR1 and CDR2: MGHDK and SYGVNS. Deletions cut 6 bases from V and 5 bases from J, with 2 bases between. The CDR3 DNA reads TGTGCCAGCAGCCACAATGAGCAGTTCTTC. This sequence encodes CASSHNEQFF.